The T cell receptor beta chain described here comes from a study of Graves' ophthalmopathy and Graves' hyperthyroidism. Study observations and caveats: The model's ophthalmopathy progression predictions had just under 71% sensitivity and about 72% specificity. The authors also found most expanded thyroid clonotypes above 0.001 frequency in blood.

CDR3 size: 12 residues. V was clipped by 2 bases and J by 1 base, with 3 bases between them. Germline CDR1 is LGHNT and CDR2 is FRNRAP. This clonotype was found many times. Its target is not known. The sequenced template was RNA, covering the TCR beta CDR3 region. First-round RT-PCR relied on HTBI primers, and a second-round multiplex PCR came next. TCRdb called the multiplex PCR reads again in MiXCR, with one record for every CDR3 protein. The sample has 200,000 to 250,000 distinct CDR3 sequences, around 28% seen once. The receptor was derived from a man between 50 and 59 years old with Graves' ophthalmopathy. This sequence joins TRBV12-5 and TRBJ2-7; D uncertain. The sequencing input was peripheral blood. This CDR3 reads CASGLSSYEQYF. Written as DNA, the CDR3 is TGTGCTAGTGGTTTGTCTTCCTACGAGCAGTACTTC.